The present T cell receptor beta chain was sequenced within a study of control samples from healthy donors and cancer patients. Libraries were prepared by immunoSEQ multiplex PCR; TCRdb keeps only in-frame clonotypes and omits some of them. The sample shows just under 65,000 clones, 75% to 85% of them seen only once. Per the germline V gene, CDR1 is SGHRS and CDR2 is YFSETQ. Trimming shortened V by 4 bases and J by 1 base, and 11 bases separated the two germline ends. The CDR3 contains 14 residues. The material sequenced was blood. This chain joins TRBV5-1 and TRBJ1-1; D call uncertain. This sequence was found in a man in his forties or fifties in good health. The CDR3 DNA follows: TGCGCCAGCAGCAGATGGACGGAGAACACTGAAGCTTTCTTT. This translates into CASSRWTENTEAFF.